The text below deals with one T cell receptor (beta chain). CDR1 and CDR2 from the germline V gene are SNHLY and FYNNEI. The CDR3 is made up of 13 amino acids. Trimming shortened V by 8 bases and J by 5 bases, and 14 bases separated the two germline ends. Original analysis: Amplified reference gene primers provided the basis for estimating nucleated cell counts. Here immunoSEQ multiplex PCR was the method, and the copy in TCRdb shows in-frame clones only, minus some. The DNA gave D and trimming, while V, J and clone size come from that table. The table records around 100,000 clones, roughly 84% of them present only once. The data belong to a study of blood T cell repertoires in COVID-19. Study summary: The United States, Italy and Spain provided the acute and convalescent COVID-19 samples. T cells, B-cell-depleted T cells, or PBMCs provided the cDNA or gDNA that served as material.

Input material: peripheral blood. The chain recombines TRBV2 with TRBJ2-3; a possible D gene is TRBD1 (6 bases). The clonotype comes from a human donor in a cohort sampled during active COVID-19. This CDR3 reads CASSGVFGDTQYF. The CDR3 nucleotides are TGTGCCAGCTCAGGGGTGTTTGGAGATACGCAGTATTTT.